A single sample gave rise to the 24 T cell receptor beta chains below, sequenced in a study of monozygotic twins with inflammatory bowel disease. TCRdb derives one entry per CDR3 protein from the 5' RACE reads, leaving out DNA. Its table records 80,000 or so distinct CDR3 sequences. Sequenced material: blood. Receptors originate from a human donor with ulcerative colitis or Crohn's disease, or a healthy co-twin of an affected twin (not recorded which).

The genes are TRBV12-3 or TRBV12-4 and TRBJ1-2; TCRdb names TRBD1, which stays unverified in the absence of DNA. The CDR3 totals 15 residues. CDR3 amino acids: CASSLRQGSNYGYTF.

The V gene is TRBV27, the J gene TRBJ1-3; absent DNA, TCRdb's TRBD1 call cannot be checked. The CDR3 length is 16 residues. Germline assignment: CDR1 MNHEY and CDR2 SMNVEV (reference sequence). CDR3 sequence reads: CASSLEQGDNGNTIYF.

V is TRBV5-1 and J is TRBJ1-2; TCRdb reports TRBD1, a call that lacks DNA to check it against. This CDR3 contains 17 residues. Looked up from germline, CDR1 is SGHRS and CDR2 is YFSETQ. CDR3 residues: CASSQMGAGRKYYGYTF. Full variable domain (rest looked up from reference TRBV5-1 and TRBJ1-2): KAGVTQTPRYLIKTRGQQVTLSCSPISGHRSVSWYQQTPGQGLQFLFEYFSETQRNKGNFPGRFSGRQFSNSRSEMNVSTLELGDSALYLCASSQMGAGRKYYGYTFGSGTRLTVV.

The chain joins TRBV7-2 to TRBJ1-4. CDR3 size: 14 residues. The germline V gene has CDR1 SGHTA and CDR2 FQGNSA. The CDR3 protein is CASSSFEGAEKLFF. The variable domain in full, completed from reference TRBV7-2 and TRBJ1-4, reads GAGVSQSPSNKVTEKGKDVELRCDPISGHTALYWYRQSLGQGLEFLIYFQGNSAPDKSGLPSDRFSAERTGGSVSTLTIQRTQQEDSAVYLCASSSFEGAEKLFFGSGTQLSVL.

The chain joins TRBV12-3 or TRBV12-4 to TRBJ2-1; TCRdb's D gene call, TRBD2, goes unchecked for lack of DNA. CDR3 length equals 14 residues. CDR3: CASSSNRALNEQFF.

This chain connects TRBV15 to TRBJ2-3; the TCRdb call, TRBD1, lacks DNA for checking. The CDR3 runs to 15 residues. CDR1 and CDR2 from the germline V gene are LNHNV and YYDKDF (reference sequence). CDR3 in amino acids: CATSSLDRYPDTQYF.

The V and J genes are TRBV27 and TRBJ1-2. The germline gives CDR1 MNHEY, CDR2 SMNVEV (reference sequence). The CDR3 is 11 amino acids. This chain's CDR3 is CASRSNYGYTF.

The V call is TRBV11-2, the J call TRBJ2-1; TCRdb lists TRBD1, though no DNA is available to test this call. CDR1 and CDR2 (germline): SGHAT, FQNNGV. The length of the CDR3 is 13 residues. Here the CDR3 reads CASTSDRGGEQFF.

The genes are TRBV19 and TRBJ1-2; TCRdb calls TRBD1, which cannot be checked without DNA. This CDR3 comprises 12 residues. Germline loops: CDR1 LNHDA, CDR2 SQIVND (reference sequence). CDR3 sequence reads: CASSKQGYGYTF.

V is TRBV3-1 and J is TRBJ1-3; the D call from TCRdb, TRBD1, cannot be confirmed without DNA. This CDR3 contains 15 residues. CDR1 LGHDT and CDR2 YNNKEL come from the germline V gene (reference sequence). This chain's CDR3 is CASSPDRANGNTIYF. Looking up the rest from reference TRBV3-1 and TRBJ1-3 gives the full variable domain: DTAVSQTPKYLVTQMGNDKSIKCEQNLGHDTMYWYKQDSKKFLKIMFSYNNKELIINETVPNRFSPKSPDKAHLNLHINSLELGDSAVYFCASSPDRANGNTIYFGEGSWLTVV.

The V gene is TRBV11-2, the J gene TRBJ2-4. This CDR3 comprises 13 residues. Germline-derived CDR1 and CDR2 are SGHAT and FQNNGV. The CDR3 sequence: CASSLGPIFRQYF. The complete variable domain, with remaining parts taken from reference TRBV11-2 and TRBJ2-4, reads EAGVAQSPRYKIIEKRQSVAFWCNPISGHATLYWYQQILGQGPKLLIQFQNNGVVDDSQLPKDRFSAERLKGVDSTLKIQPAKLEDSAVYLCASSLGPIFRQYFGAGTRLSVL.

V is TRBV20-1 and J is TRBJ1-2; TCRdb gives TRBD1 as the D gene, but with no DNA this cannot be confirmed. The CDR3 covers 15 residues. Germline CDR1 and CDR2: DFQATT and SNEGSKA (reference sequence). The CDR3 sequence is CSARKPGRRDYGYTF.

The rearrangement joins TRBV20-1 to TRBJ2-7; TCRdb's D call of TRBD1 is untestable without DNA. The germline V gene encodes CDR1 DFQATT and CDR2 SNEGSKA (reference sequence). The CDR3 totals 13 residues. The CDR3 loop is CSAPLGGFYEQYF.

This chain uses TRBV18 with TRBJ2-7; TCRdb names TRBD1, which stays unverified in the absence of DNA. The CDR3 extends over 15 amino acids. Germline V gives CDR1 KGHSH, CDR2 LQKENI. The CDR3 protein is CASSPWTGDSYEQYF.

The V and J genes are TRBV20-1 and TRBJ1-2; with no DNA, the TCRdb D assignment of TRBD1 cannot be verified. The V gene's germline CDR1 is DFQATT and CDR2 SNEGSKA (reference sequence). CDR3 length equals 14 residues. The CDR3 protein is CSAPNRDGGYGYTF.

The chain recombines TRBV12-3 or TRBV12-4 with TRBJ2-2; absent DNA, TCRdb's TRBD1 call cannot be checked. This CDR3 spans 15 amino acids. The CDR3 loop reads CASSLYGGNTGELFF.

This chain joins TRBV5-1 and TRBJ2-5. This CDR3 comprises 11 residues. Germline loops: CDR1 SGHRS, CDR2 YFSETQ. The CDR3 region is CASRTSETQYF.

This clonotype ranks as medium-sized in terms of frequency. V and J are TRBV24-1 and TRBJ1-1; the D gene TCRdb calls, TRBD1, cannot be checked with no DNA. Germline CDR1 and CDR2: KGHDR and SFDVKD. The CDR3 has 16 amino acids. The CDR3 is CATSDPTPPPNTEAFF.

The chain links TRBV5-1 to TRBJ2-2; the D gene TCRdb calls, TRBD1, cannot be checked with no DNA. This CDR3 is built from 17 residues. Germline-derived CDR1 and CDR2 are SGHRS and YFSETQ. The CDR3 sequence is CASSLSAGAEVTGELFF.

The CDR3 region is CASRGGTENQPQHF. The chain uses TRBV6-1 and TRBJ1-5; the D call of TRBD1 rests on TCRdb alone, since no DNA is present to check it. There are 14 residues in the CDR3. The germline CDR1 and CDR2 sequences are MNHNS and SASEGT.

The CDR3 loop is CASRPRDRPNYGYTF. This chain joins TRBV27 and TRBJ1-2; as DNA is missing, the TRBD1 call by TCRdb cannot be tested. Germline CDR1 is MNHEY and CDR2 is SMNVEV (reference sequence). The CDR3 spans 15 residues.

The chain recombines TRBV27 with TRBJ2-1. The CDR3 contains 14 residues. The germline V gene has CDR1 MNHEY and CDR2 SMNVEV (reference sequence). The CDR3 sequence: CASTRGNSYNEQFF.

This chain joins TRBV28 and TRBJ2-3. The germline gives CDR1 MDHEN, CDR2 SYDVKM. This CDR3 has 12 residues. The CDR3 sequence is CASLNNLDTQYF.

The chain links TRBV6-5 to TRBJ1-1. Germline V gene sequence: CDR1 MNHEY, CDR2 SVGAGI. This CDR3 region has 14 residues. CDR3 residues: CASSYTKPNTEAFF.